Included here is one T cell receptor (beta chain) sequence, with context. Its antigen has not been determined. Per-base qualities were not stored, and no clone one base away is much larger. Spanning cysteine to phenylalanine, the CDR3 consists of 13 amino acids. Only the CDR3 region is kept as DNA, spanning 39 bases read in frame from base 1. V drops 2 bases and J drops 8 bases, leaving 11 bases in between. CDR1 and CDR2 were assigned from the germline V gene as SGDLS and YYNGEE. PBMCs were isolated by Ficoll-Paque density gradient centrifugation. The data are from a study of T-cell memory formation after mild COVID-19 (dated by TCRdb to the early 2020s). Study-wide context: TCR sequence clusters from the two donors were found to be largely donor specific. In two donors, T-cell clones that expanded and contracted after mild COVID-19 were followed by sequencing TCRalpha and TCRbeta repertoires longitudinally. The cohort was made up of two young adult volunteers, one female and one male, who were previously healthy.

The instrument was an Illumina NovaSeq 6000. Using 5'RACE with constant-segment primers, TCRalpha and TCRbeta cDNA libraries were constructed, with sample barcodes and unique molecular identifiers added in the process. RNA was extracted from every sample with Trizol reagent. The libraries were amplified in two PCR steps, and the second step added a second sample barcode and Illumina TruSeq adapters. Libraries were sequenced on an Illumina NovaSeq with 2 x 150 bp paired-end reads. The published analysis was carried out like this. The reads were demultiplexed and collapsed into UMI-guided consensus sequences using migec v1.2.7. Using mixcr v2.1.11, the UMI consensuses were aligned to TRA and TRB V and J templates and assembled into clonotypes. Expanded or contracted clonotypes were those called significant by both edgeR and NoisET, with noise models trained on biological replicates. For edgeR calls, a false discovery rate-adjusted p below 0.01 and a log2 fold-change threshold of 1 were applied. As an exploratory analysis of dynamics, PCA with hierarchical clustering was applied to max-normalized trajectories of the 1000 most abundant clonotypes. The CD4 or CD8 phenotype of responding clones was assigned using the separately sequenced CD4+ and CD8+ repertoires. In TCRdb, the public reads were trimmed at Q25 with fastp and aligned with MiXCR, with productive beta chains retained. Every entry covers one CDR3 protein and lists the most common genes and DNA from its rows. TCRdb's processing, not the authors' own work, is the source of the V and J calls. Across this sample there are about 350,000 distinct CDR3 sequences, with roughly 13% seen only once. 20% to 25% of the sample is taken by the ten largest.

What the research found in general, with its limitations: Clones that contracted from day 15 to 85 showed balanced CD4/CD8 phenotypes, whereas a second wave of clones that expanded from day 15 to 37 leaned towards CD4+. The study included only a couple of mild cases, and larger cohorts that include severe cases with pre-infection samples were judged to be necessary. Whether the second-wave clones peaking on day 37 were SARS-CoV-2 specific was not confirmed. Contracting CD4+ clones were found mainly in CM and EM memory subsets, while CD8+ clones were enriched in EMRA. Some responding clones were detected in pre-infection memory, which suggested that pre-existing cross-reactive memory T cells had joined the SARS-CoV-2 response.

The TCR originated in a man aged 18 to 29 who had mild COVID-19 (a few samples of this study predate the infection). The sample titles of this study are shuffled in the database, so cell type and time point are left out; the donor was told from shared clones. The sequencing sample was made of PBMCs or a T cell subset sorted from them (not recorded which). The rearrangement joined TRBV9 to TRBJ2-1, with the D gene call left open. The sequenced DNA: TGTGCCAGCAGCGTCCTCCTTCTCGATGAGCAGTTCTTC. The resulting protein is CASSVLLLDEQFF.